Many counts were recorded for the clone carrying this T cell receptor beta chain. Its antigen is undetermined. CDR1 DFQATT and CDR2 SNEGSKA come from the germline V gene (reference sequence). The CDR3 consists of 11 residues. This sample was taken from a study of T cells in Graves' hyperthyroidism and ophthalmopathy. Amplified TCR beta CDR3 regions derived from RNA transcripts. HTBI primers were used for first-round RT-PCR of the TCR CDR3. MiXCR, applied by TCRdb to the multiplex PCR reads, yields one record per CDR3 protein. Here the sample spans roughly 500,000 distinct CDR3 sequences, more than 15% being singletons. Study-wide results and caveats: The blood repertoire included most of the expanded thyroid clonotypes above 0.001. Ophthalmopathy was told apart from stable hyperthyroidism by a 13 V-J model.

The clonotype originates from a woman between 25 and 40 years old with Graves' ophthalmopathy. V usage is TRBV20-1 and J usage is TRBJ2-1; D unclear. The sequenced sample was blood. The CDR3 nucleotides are TGCATGTCCAGTGACTACAATGAGCAGTTCTTC. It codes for CMSSDYNEQFF.